The 22 T cell receptor beta chains given below trace back to one sample, sequenced in a study of molecular identifiers for immune sequencing clone quantification. TCRdb re-called the PCR reads through MiXCR, storing one row per CDR3 protein. The repertoire holds approximately 670,000 distinct CDR3 sequences, 15% to 20% seen once, with roughly 0.85% in the top ten. The sequenced sample was naive CD8+ T cells from blood, with Jurkat cell RNA spiked in. Subset meaning: FACS-sorted CD8+CD4-CCR7+CD45RA+ naive T cells. The receptor source for this set is a human donor in good health. Some libraries in this study had Jurkat cell RNA spiked in.

As for this clonotype: This may be a read error: a much more frequent sequence differs by one nucleotide. The V call is TRBV4-3, the J call TRBJ2-7; perhaps TRBD1 as D (5 bases). This CDR3 has 14 amino acids. From germline, CDR1 is LGHNA and CDR2 YSLEER. This CDR3 reads CASNQDFRVPEQYF. Here the CDR3 DNA reads TGCGCCAGCAACCAAGATTTCAGGGTGCCCGAGCAGTACTTC.

This clonotype appeared many times. Written as DNA, the CDR3 is TGTGCCAGCAGCTCTTGGGAGGTCGGCACAGATACGCAGTATTTT. It specifies CASSSWEVGTDTQYF. This chain joins TRBV9 and TRBJ2-3; TRBD2 might be the D (6 bases). Germline values: CDR1 SGDLS, CDR2 YYNGEE. This CDR3 is built from 15 residues. Trimming removed 4 bases from V and 1 base from J, with 13 bases in between.

This clonotype has more than one count but fewer than ten. The chain is built from TRBV15 and TRBJ1-5, with no clear D. There are 13 residues in the CDR3. Germline-derived CDR1 and CDR2 are LNHNV and YYDKDF (reference sequence). The V end lost 1 base, the J end lost 6 bases, and 7 bases lay between the germline ends. The DNA for the CDR3 is TGTGCCACCAGCAGAGGGGTCGTTCAGCCCCAGCATTTT. Protein sequence: CATSRGVVQPQHF.

This clonotype came up many times. J is TRBJ2-5 and V is TRBV7-9, with D possibly matching TRBD1 (6 bases). The CDR3 is made up of 12 amino acids. Trimming stripped 5 bases from V and 5 bases from J, with 9 bases between. Germline loops: CDR1 SEHNR, CDR2 FQNEAQ (reference sequence). The CDR3 bases are TGTGCCAGCAGCGCGCAGGGGGAGACCCAGTACTTC. It encodes CASSAQGETQYF.

This clonotype was seen repeatedly, ten times or more. The chain recombines TRBV29-1 with TRBJ1-2; TRBD1 agrees at 10 bases. After removal of 7 bases from V and 8 bases from J, the junction contained 10 bases not matched to a gene. The germline V gene has CDR1 SQVTM and CDR2 ANQGSEA. CDR3 length equals 13 residues. The CDR3, as DNA: TGCAGCGCTAGGGACAGGGGAGTCGTCGGCTACACCTTC. Translated, it gives CSARDRGVVGYTF.

This clonotype came up many times. This chain joins TRBV27 and TRBJ1-1, with 9 bases that match TRBD1. The CDR3 has 14 residues. Germline CDR1 reads MNHEY; CDR2 reads SMNVEV (reference sequence). The trim removed 3 bases at V and 5 bases at J, leaving 4 bases unmatched. Here the CDR3 DNA reads TGTGCCAGCAGTTTTACAGGGGGCATGACTGAAGCTTTCTTT. This codes for CASSFTGGMTEAFF.

This clonotype has a handful of counts. The chain has TRBV3-1 and TRBJ2-7; TRBD2 agrees at 9 bases. The V gene's germline CDR1 is LGHDT and CDR2 YNNKEL (reference sequence). Trimming took 3 bases from V and 1 from J; bases not matched to a gene: 10. The CDR3 loop spans 17 amino acids. CDR3 nucleotides: TGTGCCAGCAGCCAGGACAGAGCGGGGGGCCAATCCTACGAGCAGTACTTC. It is translated as CASSQDRAGGQSYEQYF.

This clonotype was counted at least ten times. The CDR3 DNA reads TGTGCCAGCAGCTGGCTTGGGAGCTCCTACGAGCAGTACTTC. This gives the protein CASSWLGSSYEQYF. This chain connects TRBV11-1 to TRBJ2-7, with a weak D call TRBD2 (5 bases). The V end was cut by 4 bases, the J end by 0 bases, with 10 bases between. There are 14 residues in the CDR3. The germline gives CDR1 SGHAT, CDR2 FQDESV (reference sequence).

This clonotype was counted at least ten times. V and J are TRBV7-9 and TRBJ1-1; 7 nucleotides align to TRBD1. The CDR3 contains 15 residues. J gave up 1 base and V 1 base, and 3 bases lay outside the gene matches. In germline, CDR1 is SEHNR, CDR2 FQNEAQ (reference sequence). CDR3 protein: CASSLGGQQNTEAFF. As DNA, the CDR3 is TGTGCCAGCAGCTTAGGGGGACAGCAGAACACTGAAGCTTTCTTT. Together with reference TRBV7-9 and TRBJ1-1, the CDR3 gives the full variable domain: DTGVSQNPRHKITKRGQNVTFRCDPISEHNRLYWYRQTLGQGPEFLTYFQNEAQLEKSRLLSDRFSAERPKGSFSTLEIQRTEQGDSAMYLCASSLGGQQNTEAFFGQGTRLTVV.

This clonotype has only a few counts. The rearrangement links TRBV20-1 to TRBJ2-5; D not resolved. In germline, CDR1 is DFQATT, CDR2 SNEGSKA (reference sequence). The V end lost 0 bases, the J end lost 4 bases, and 6 bases lay between the germline ends. CDR3 length equals 12 residues. CDR3 region: CSARDILETQYF. In DNA form, the CDR3 reads TGCAGTGCTAGAGATATTTTAGAGACCCAGTACTTC.

Ten or more counts support this clonotype. The DNA is left out, because the CDR3 cannot be placed on it with certainty; the CDR3 is given as TCRdb lists it. This chain joins TRBV28 and TRBJ1-5; the table's D gene call, TRBD1, was not cross checked with the DNA. The CDR3 region is 17 residues in length, termini included. Germline V CDR1 and CDR2: MDHEN, SYDVKM. CDR3 loop: CASSSLGTGVFWQPQHF.

On this clonotype itself: This could be a read error, since a much larger clone is one nucleotide away. The gene calls are TRBV5-3 and TRBJ1-1; D not resolved. TRBV5-3 belongs to the ORF category, with a function that is uncertain. This CDR3 region has 12 residues. The CDR3 nucleotides read TGTGCCAGCAGTTCAGGAATAACTGAAGCTTCCTTT. Amino acid sequence: CASSSGITEASF.

This clonotype was observed at least ten times. V usage is TRBV10-3 and J usage is TRBJ1-3, with 9 bases identical to TRBD1. The CDR3 contains 15 residues. Per the germline V gene, CDR1 is ENHRY and CDR2 is SYGVKD. With 10 bases clipped from V and 3 bases from J, the junction kept 10 bases outside the gene matches. The CDR3 loop is CATGQGEVYGNTIYF. In nucleotides, the CDR3 is TGTGCCACGGGACAGGGAGAGGTTTATGGAAACACCATATATTTT.

The CDR3 DNA sequence: TGTGCCAGCAGTTCGAACCGGGACTTTTTTGGTTACACCTTC. Translation: CASSSNRDFFGYTF. The chain joins TRBV6-2 or TRBV6-3 to TRBJ1-2, with D maybe TRBD1 (5 bases). Germline V lookup: CDR1 MNHEY, CDR2 SVGEGT. V lost 4 bases and J 11 bases, leaving 20 bases between the germline ends. The CDR3 is 14 residues long.

This clonotype was recorded at least ten times. V usage is TRBV28 and J usage is TRBJ1-5, with D perhaps matching TRBD1 (5 bases). Germline lookup yields CDR1 MDHEN and CDR2 SYDVKM. The ends were cut back, 2 bases at V and 5 bases at J, with 10 bases in the middle. The length of the CDR3 is 14 residues. Written as DNA, the CDR3 is TGTGCCAGCAGTTTACGGGGGTGGGATCAGCCCCAGCATTTT. Its protein product is CASSLRGWDQPQHF.

The chain couples TRBV6-2 or TRBV6-3 to TRBJ2-3; either TRBD1 or TRBD2 may supply D (5 bases each). V was pared by 5 bases and J by 1 base, with 13 bases between. Germline V lookup: CDR1 MNHEY, CDR2 SVGEGT. The CDR3 covers 15 residues. The CDR3 nucleotides read TGTGCCAGCAGTCCCGGGACGTGGGGCACAGATACGCAGTATTTT. The encoded protein is CASSPGTWGTDTQYF.

About this clonotype: A much larger clonotype is one base distant, so this may be a read error. The chain couples TRBV19 to TRBJ2-1, with D unclear. Germline V gene data show CDR1 as LNHDA and CDR2 as SQIVND (reference sequence). The CDR3 covers 15 residues. In DNA, the CDR3 is TGTGCCATTAGCCCTGGCGCGCGCACCTACAATGAGCCGTTCTTC. Translating it yields CAISPGARTYNEPFF.

This sequence joins TRBV21-1 and TRBJ1-2; the table's D call of TRBD1 was not tested on the DNA. TRBV21-1 is a known pseudogene. CDR3 size: 15 residues. The CDR3 DNA sequence: TGTGCCAGCAGCAAAGGAGGAGGGGGAGAGGATGGCTACACCTTC. Translating it yields CASSKGGGGEDGYTF.

This clonotype was seen ten or more times. The V gene is TRBV20-1, the J gene TRBJ2-3, with D unresolved. From germline, CDR1 is DFQATT and CDR2 SNEGSKA (reference sequence). The CDR3 sequence is 10 residues long. The ends were cut back, 7 bases at V and 7 bases at J, with 9 bases in the middle. The CDR3 spells CSVPSNTQYF. CDR3 in DNA: TGCAGTGTCCCGTCGAATACGCAGTATTTT.

This clonotype was detected ten times or more. In nucleotides, the CDR3 is TGTGCCAGCAGTGGCTGGGGTCCAATGGAGACCCAGTACTTC. Translation gives CASSGWGPMETQYF. The V and J genes are TRBV25-1 and TRBJ2-5; no firm D call. Trimming pared 4 bases from V and 5 bases from J, leaving 14 bases between. The germline V gene encodes CDR1 MGHDK and CDR2 SYGVNS. The CDR3 has 14 amino acids.

This clonotype turned up a few times. The chain joins TRBV29-1 to TRBJ2-1, with TRBD1 as a possible D gene (5 bases). This CDR3 region has 12 residues. Germline values: CDR1 SQVTM, CDR2 ANQGSEA. The ends were cut back, 3 bases at V and 6 bases at J, with 9 bases in the middle. CDR3 region: CSVDKRGNEQFF. The CDR3 region has the DNA TGCAGCGTTGACAAAAGGGGCAATGAGCAGTTCTTC.

The V gene is TRBV5-5, the J gene TRBJ1-1; D gene unclear. V lost 6 bases and J 3 bases, leaving 21 bases between the germline ends. CDR1 and CDR2 (germline): SGHKS, YYEKEE (reference sequence). The CDR3 contains 16 residues. The CDR3 sequence is CASTIKAAGGHTEAFF. In DNA form, the CDR3 reads TGTGCCAGCACCATTAAGGCGGCAGGAGGCCACACTGAAGCTTTCTTT. The complete variable domain, with remaining parts taken from reference TRBV5-5 and TRBJ1-1, reads DAGVTQSPTHLIKTRGQQVTLRCSPISGHKSVSWYQQVLGQGPQFIFQYYEKEERGRGNFPDRFSARQFPNYSSELNVNALLLGDSALYLCASTIKAAGGHTEAFFGQGTRLTVV.